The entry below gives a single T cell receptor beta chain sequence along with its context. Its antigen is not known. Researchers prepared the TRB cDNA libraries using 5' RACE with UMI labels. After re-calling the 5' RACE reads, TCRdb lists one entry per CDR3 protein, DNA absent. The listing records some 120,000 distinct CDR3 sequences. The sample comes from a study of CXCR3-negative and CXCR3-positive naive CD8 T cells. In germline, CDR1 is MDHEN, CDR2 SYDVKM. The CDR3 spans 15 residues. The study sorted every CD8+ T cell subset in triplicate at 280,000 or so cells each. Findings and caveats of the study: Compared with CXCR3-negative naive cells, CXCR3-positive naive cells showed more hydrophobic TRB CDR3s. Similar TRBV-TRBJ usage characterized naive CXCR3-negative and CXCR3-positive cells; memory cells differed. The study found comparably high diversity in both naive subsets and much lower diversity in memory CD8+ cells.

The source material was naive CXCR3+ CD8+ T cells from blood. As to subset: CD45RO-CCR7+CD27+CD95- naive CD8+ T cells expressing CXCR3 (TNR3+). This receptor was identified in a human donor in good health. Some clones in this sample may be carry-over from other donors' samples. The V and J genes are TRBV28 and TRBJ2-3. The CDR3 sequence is CASSLPPSGTDTQYF.